These T cell receptor beta chains were read from a single sample in a study of T cells expressing NK-cell markers. TCRdb reprocessed the 5' RACE reads and reports one entry per CDR3 protein, with no DNA. The record lists 400,000 or so distinct CDR3 sequences, of which the ten most abundant hold around 11%. Material: blood T cells: a sorted CD56 or NKG2C T cell subset, CD4+ or CD8+ T cells, or bulk PBMC T cells (not recorded which). The receptors stem from a woman aged 50 to 65 in good health. Both conserved end residues are part of each CDR3.

j_gene | v_gene | CDR3aa
TRBJ2-7 | TRBV5-1 | CASSFGSQGYEQYF
TRBJ2-3 | TRBV12-3/TRBV12-4 | CASRVPGQPLGTQYF
TRBJ2-5 | TRBV10-3 | CAISDGPSGTQYF
TRBJ1-1 | TRBV29-1 | CSVSDGPGAFF
TRBJ2-6 | TRBV25-1 | CASSERGYSGANVLTF
TRBJ2-5 | TRBV7-9 | CASSWGLREETQYF
TRBJ2-1 | TRBV7-3 | CASSLTGGPTNEQFF
TRBJ1-2 | TRBV6-6 | CASRGGADVKGYTF
TRBJ2-5 | TRBV7-9 | CASSLATDKETQYF
TRBJ2-3 | TRBV6-5 | CLAGPRTDTQYF
TRBJ1-1 | TRBV19 | CASSNMYQANTEAFF
TRBJ2-5 | TRBV19 | CASEWGRHETQYF
TRBJ2-1 | TRBV27 | CASSPDSYNEQFF
TRBJ2-1 | TRBV29-1 | CSVVRYNEQFF
TRBJ1-6 | TRBV14 | CASSNRGWGSPLHF
TRBJ2-2 | TRBV14 | CASSPNPLGGYTGELFF
TRBJ2-2 | TRBV7-8 | CASSLTRIPGELFF
TRBJ2-1 | TRBV6-2/TRBV6-3 | CASRGLAFYEQFF
TRBJ1-2 | TRBV29-1 | CSVGRSVSPYGYTF
TRBJ2-3 | TRBV19 | CASSVGGLGTDTQYF
TRBJ2-2 | TRBV12-3/TRBV12-4 | CASSFEPSGAGELFF
TRBJ2-3 | TRBV28 | CASSPPRGVTDTQYF
TRBJ2-3 | TRBV2 | CASRPGTDFPDTQYF
TRBJ2-3 | TRBV5-4 | CASSLEGLAGGPGTDTQYF
TRBJ2-5 | TRBV11-3 | CASSLDRQEETQYF
TRBJ2-5 | TRBV5-1 | CASIRDSMGETQYF
TRBJ2-7 | TRBV20-1 | CSALGTNRSYEQYF
TRBJ2-1 | TRBV24-1 | CATSDRERPSFNEQFF
TRBJ2-3 | TRBV29-1 | CSVEVGWRDTQYF